The 15 T cell receptor beta chains presented below share a single source sample, sequenced in a study of blood T cell repertoires in COVID-19. Clones were read by immunoSEQ multiplex PCR, and TCRdb kept only the in-frame ones, dropping some. The sample includes about 97,000 clones, about 89% of them seen just once. The sequencing input was peripheral blood. The source is a human donor in a cohort sampled during active COVID-19.

The rearrangement joins TRBV11-2 to TRBJ2-7, with D perhaps matching TRBD1 (7 bases). The length of the CDR3 is 15 residues. Trimming took off 1 base at V and 3 bases at J, with 13 bases between the two ends. Germline V gene data show CDR1 as SGHAT and CDR2 as FQNNGV. The CDR3 nucleotides read TGTGCCAGCAGCTTAGGCGGGACAGCCCTCTACGAGCAGTACTTC. Its protein product is CASSLGGTALYEQYF.

The CDR3 bases are TGTGCCAGCAGCTTGGGACTAGCGGGAGTTAAGGGGGAGCTGTTTTTT. This sequence encodes CASSLGLAGVKGELFF. This chain joins TRBV7-2 and TRBJ2-2, with TRBD2 identical over 14 bases. J gave up 8 bases and V 3 bases, and 5 bases lay outside the gene matches. The CDR3 has 16 amino acids. CDR1 and CDR2 (germline): SGHTA, FQGNSA.

J is TRBJ2-1 and V is TRBV5-1, with 11 bases lining up with TRBD2. The CDR3 length is 19 residues. Germline CDR1 SGHRS, CDR2 YFSETQ. Losses at the gene ends were 0 bases for V and 7 bases for J; bases not matched to a gene: 15. The chain's CDR3 is CASSLGSESGTSGINEQFF. The DNA for the CDR3 is TGCGCCAGCAGCTTGGGATCGGAGTCGGGGACTAGCGGTATAAATGAGCAGTTCTTC.

V usage is TRBV6-2 or TRBV6-3 and J usage is TRBJ2-1, with D perhaps matching TRBD1 (6 bases). CDR3 length: 17 residues. Trimming left V 0 bases short and J 7 bases short, with 19 bases between. CDR1 and CDR2 from the germline V gene are MNHEY and SVGEGT. CDR3 coding DNA: TGTGCCAGCAGTTACTCGACACTATCCACAAGGGGGAATGAGCAGTTCTTC. It is translated as CASSYSTLSTRGNEQFF.

This clone has a handful of counts. CDR3 in DNA: TGCAGCGTTTCTGGGACAGGGGGCCCTAATGAAAAACTGTTTTTT. Amino acids: CSVSGTGGPNEKLFF. The V gene is TRBV29-1, the J gene TRBJ1-4; TRBD1 matches 12 bases. The ends lost 5 bases at V and 3 bases at J; junction bases unmatched: 4. CDR1 SQVTM and CDR2 ANQGSEA come from the germline V gene. The CDR3 totals 15 residues. Based on the CDR3 plus reference TRBV29-1 and TRBJ1-4, the full variable domain is SAVISQKPSRDICQRGTSLTIQCQVDSQVTMMFWYRQQPGQSLTLIATANQGSEATYESGFVIDKFPISRPNLTFSTLTVSNMSPEDSSIYLCSVSGTGGPNEKLFFGSGTQLSVL.

The chain uses TRBV28 and TRBJ2-7, with D hard to call. Germline-derived CDR1 and CDR2 are MDHEN and SYDVKM. This CDR3 has 15 amino acids. V was trimmed by 3 bases and J by 4 bases, leaving 16 bases between them. The CDR3 loop is CASSLRISLGYEQYF. DNA of the CDR3: TGTGCCAGCAGTTTGAGGATCTCCCTTGGATACGAGCAGTACTTC. Supplemented by reference TRBV28 and TRBJ2-7, the full variable domain reads DVKVTQSSRYLVKRTGEKVFLECVQDMDHENMFWYRQDPGLGLRLIYFSYDVKMKEKGDIPEGYSVSREKKERFSLILESASTNQTSMYLCASSLRISLGYEQYFGPGTRLTVT.

This clone is a singleton in its sample. This chain links TRBV12-3 or TRBV12-4 with TRBJ2-5; D call uncertain. The CDR3 length is 12 residues. V gave up 5 bases and J gave up 7 bases, with 11 bases separating them. CDR3 nucleotide sequence: TGTGCCAGCAGTCCAACCAGAAGGACCCAGTACTTC. It translates to CASSPTRRTQYF.

The chain links TRBV25-1 to TRBJ2-7; the D is unclear. V was cut by 3 bases and J by 3 bases, with 3 bases left in between. This CDR3 has 11 residues. The germline V gene has CDR1 MGHDK and CDR2 SYGVNS. CDR3 residues: CASSDRYEQYF. For the CDR3, the DNA is TGTGCCAGCAGTGATCGCTACGAGCAGTACTTC.

The V and J genes are TRBV19 and TRBJ2-7, with D hard to call. Trimming took off 1 base at V and 3 bases at J, with 10 bases between the two ends. The CDR3 length is 14 residues. Germline assignment: CDR1 LNHDA and CDR2 SQIVND (reference sequence). The CDR3 reads CASSIGNRDYEQYF. The CDR3 coding sequence is TGTGCCAGTAGTATAGGAAACAGAGACTACGAGCAGTACTTC.

This chain connects TRBV27 to TRBJ1-1; 7 nucleotides match TRBD1. Germline V CDR1 and CDR2: MNHEY, SMNVEV (reference sequence). CDR3 length: 14 residues. After removal of 3 bases from V and 0 bases from J, the junction contained 1 base not matched to a gene. This chain's CDR3 is CASSLDRMNTEAFF. CDR3 nucleotides: TGTGCCAGCAGTTTGGACAGGATGAACACTGAAGCTTTCTTT.

This chain uses TRBV19 with TRBJ1-4; 7 nucleotides agree with TRBD1. The germline CDR1 and CDR2 sequences are LNHDA and SQIVND (reference sequence). There are 14 residues in the CDR3. Trimming took 5 bases from V and 7 from J; bases not matched to a gene: 7. The CDR3, as DNA: TGTGCCAGTAGTGCTCAGGGGGGAATTGAAAAACTGTTTTTT. It specifies CASSAQGGIEKLFF.

The chain uses TRBV5-6 and TRBJ2-3; D possibly corresponds to TRBD2 (6 bases). The germline V gene has CDR1 SGHDT and CDR2 YYEEEE. The CDR3 spans 15 residues. The V end lost 5 bases, the J end lost 0 bases, and 13 bases lay between the germline ends. The CDR3 reads CASRRGGSSTDTQYF. For the CDR3, the DNA is TGTGCCAGCAGGCGGGGTGGATCTAGCACAGATACGCAGTATTTT.

The chain recombines TRBV5-1 with TRBJ2-1; no definite D call. With 4 bases removed from V and 3 bases from J, the gap between germline ends came to 17 bases. Germline V gene sequence: CDR1 SGHRS, CDR2 YFSETQ. The CDR3 has 16 amino acids. The CDR3 sequence: CASSQLLQVRYNEQFF. The CDR3 DNA sequence: TGCGCCAGCAGCCAACTTCTTCAGGTGCGCTACAATGAGCAGTTCTTC.

The V and J genes are TRBV6-4 and TRBJ1-4; maybe TRBD1 (5 bases). The CDR3 loop spans 13 amino acids. Trimming took 6 bases from V and 3 from J, leaving 8 bases between them. Germline CDR1 is MRHNA and CDR2 is SNTAGT. The CDR3 loop is CASSREANEKLFF. The CDR3 bases are TGTGCCAGCAGCAGGGAGGCTAATGAAAAACTGTTTTTT.

V usage is TRBV5-1 and J usage is TRBJ2-3; weak D call: TRBD1 (6 bases). This CDR3 has 16 amino acids. Per germline, CDR1 SGHRS and CDR2 YFSETQ. The ends were cut back, 0 bases at V and 2 bases at J, with 13 bases in the middle. The CDR3 DNA is TGCGCCAGCAGCTTGGCCCTTACAGGGCCCACAGATACGCAGTATTTT. It specifies CASSLALTGPTDTQYF.